This T cell receptor (beta chain) was captured by sequencing in a study of cytomegalovirus exposure and HLA in healthy donors. Study-wide results and caveats: In an earlier analysis, in 540 or so donors, most V segments appeared productive either ~90% or ~30% of the time. Cytomegalovirus association was assigned to about 150 TCR beta chains.

Notes on this clone: Its antigen is as yet unknown.

Use of 60 Vbeta and 13 Jbeta primers characterized the PCR. Assay used: immunoSEQ multiplex PCR; TCRdb lists only in-frame clones, some missing. Among over 140,000 clones listed, 75% to 85% were seen once. This TCR derives from a man aged 45-60 years in good health and CMV-seronegative. Material for sequencing was PBMCs.

CDR3 sequence: CASSPNPGEMNTEAFF. CDR3 nucleotide sequence: TGTGCCAGCAGCCCTAACCCAGGGGAAATGAACACTGAAGCTTTCTTT. The chain uses TRBV6-6 and TRBJ1-1; possibly TRBD1 for D (6 bases). There are 16 residues in the CDR3. Trimming pared 6 bases from V and 0 bases from J, leaving 17 bases between. Per germline, CDR1 MNHNY and CDR2 SVGAGI (reference sequence).